These 3 T cell receptor beta chains were all obtained from the same sample, sequenced in a study of CD8+ T cells in alopecia areata. RNA, once extracted, was reverse transcribed into cDNA for use as the sequencing template. Sequencing was performed with immunoSEQ multiplex PCR; in TCRdb, only in-frame clones are kept and a portion is missing. The sample records 200,000 to 250,000 clones, roughly three fifths being singletons. The sequenced sample was CD8+ T cells sorted from blood. The receptors were sampled from a human donor in good health.

The rearrangement joins TRBV7-9 to TRBJ1-6, with D unclear. CDR1 is SEHNR and CDR2 is FQNEAQ in the germline V gene (reference sequence). Between the trimmed V and J ends, which lost 5 bases and 9 bases, there was a span of 11 bases. The CDR3 is made up of 13 amino acids. The CDR3 sequence: CASSRADGSPLHF. For the CDR3, the DNA is TGTGCCAGCAGCCGGGCCGACGGTTCACCCCTCCACTTT. The full variable domain, completed using reference TRBV7-9 and TRBJ1-6, is DTGVSQNPRHKITKRGQNVTFRCDPISEHNRLYWYRQTLGQGPEFLTYFQNEAQLEKSRLLSDRFSAERPKGSFSTLEIQRTEQGDSAMYLCASSRADGSPLHFGNGTRLTVT.

A single count supports this clone. The chain couples TRBV15 to TRBJ2-6, with D possibly matching TRBD1 (6 bases). Trimming removed 6 bases at V and 3 bases at J, with 9 bases between. Germline loops: CDR1 LNHNV, CDR2 YYDKDF (reference sequence). The CDR3 loop spans 14 amino acids. CDR3 residues: CATSTGIGANVLTF. The CDR3 bases are TGTGCCACCAGTACAGGGATTGGGGCCAACGTCCTGACTTTC. Drawing the rest from reference TRBV15 and TRBJ2-6, the complete variable domain is DAMVIQNPRYQVTQFGKPVTLSCSQTLNHNVMYWYQQKSSQAPKLLFHYYDKDFNNEADTPDNFQSRRPNTSFCFLDIRSPGLGDTAMYLCATSTGIGANVLTFGAGSRLTVL.

The CDR3 region has the DNA TGCAGCGTTGAAGTTGCGGTAAACTATGGCTACACCTTC. Its protein is CSVEVAVNYGYTF. The chain uses TRBV29-1 and TRBJ1-2, with D unresolved. Germline-derived CDR1 and CDR2 are SQVTM and ANQGSEA. The CDR3 totals 13 residues. Trimming cost V 1 base and J 2 bases, with 8 bases left between them.